These 2 T cell receptor beta chains came from one sample sequenced in a study of blood T cell repertoires in COVID-19. The method was immunoSEQ multiplex PCR; TCRdb's version includes in-frame clones alone and lacks a portion of them. The repertoire holds roughly 70,000 clones, with approximately 80% as singletons. What was sequenced was peripheral blood. All receptors derive from a human donor in a cohort sampled during active COVID-19.

CDR3 DNA: TGTGCCAGCAGCTCCGCCCGACAGGTATTGGTCAACAATGAGCAGTTCTTC. Translation gives CASSSARQVLVNNEQFF. The chain links TRBV7-9 to TRBJ2-1, with D maybe TRBD1 (6 bases). The V gene lost 4 bases and the J gene lost 5 bases, with 21 bases spanning the gap. CDR3 size: 17 residues. CDR1 and CDR2 (germline): SEHNR, FQNEAQ (reference sequence). The whole variable domain, remainder taken from reference TRBV7-9 and TRBJ2-1, is DTGVSQNPRHKITKRGQNVTFRCDPISEHNRLYWYRQTLGQGPEFLTYFQNEAQLEKSRLLSDRFSAERPKGSFSTLEIQRTEQGDSAMYLCASSSARQVLVNNEQFFGPGTRLTVL.

The CDR3 reads CASSQTDGRVGEAFF. For the CDR3, the DNA is TGTGCCAGCAGTCAGACTGACGGAAGAGTCGGTGAAGCTTTCTTT. V usage is TRBV2 and J usage is TRBJ1-1; D gene uncertain. Germline CDR1 reads SNHLY; CDR2 reads FYNNEI. Trimming took off 5 bases at V and 7 bases at J, with 20 bases between the two ends. The CDR3 runs to 15 residues.